Shown below are 30 T cell receptor beta chains from a single sample sequenced in a study of T cell repertoires in cytomegalovirus infection. One entry per CDR3 protein results from TCRdb running MiXCR on the reads. The sample lists more than 400,000 distinct CDR3 sequences; around a quarter were seen once. Material for sequencing was PBMCs. The receptor set was obtained from a human donor in good health (CMV status not recorded). Some clones in this sample may be carry-over from other donors' samples.

This clonotype turned up a few times. This chain connects TRBV30 to TRBJ1-1, with D possibly being TRBD1 (6 bases). The V gene's germline CDR1 is GTSNPN and CDR2 SVGIG (reference sequence). The CDR3 contains 13 residues. V gave up 1 base and J gave up 5 bases, with 11 bases separating them. The DNA for the CDR3 is TGTGCCTGGAGTGAACATACAGGGACTGAAGCTTTCTTT. Translating gives CAWSEHTGTEAFF.

The CDR3 DNA reads as TGCAGTGCTAGAATGACTGGCTTTTACAATGAGCAGTTCTTC. This gives the protein CSARMTGFYNEQFF. The chain couples TRBV20-1 to TRBJ2-1, with D uncertain. This CDR3 comprises 14 residues. Trimming pared 2 bases from V and 4 bases from J, leaving 12 bases between. Germline V lookup: CDR1 DFQATT, CDR2 SNEGSKA (reference sequence).

This chain joins TRBV5-1 and TRBJ2-7; D possibly corresponds to TRBD2 (6 bases). The CDR3 contains 13 residues. Trimming took off 7 bases at V and 7 bases at J, with 18 bases between the two ends. Germline-derived CDR1 and CDR2 are SGHRS and YFSETQ. CDR3 loop: CASLSGTSGEQYV. CDR3 DNA sequence: TGCGCCAGCCTATCCGGGACTTCTGGGGAGCAGTACGTC.

This clonotype was observed a few times. This sequence joins TRBV9 and TRBJ2-5; 8 bases align to TRBD2. CDR1 and CDR2 (germline): SGDLS, YYNGEE. This CDR3 is built from 17 residues. The J segment lost 4 bases and the V segment lost 2 bases, leaving 13 bases of the junction unmatched. The DNA of the CDR3 is TGTGCCAGCAGCGTGGGACTAGGGGGAACTCCGGTAGAGACCCAGTACTTC. Its translation is CASSVGLGGTPVETQYF.

The J gene is TRBJ2-3, the V gene TRBV5-1, with 7 nucleotides matching TRBD1. J lost 5 bases, V lost 4 bases, and 10 bases had no gene match. Germline CDR1 is SGHRS and CDR2 is YFSETQ. This CDR3 is 15 amino acids long. The CDR3 loop reads CASSTLDRAVDTQYF. CDR3 coding DNA: TGCGCCAGCAGCACCTTAGACAGGGCGGTAGATACGCAGTATTTT.

This clonotype was counted between two and nine times. The chain employs TRBV7-2 and TRBJ1-6, with D possibly TRBD1 on 6 matching bases. Germline V gives CDR1 SGHTA, CDR2 FQGNSA. The V end was cut by 5 bases, the J end by 7 bases, with 18 bases between. The CDR3 spans 16 residues. CDR3 in amino acids: CASSVDRLGGNSPLHF. The CDR3 bases are TGTGCCAGCAGCGTCGACAGGCTTGGGGGGAATTCACCCCTCCACTTT.

This clonotype was seen at least ten times. The genes are TRBV7-9 and TRBJ1-1; D unclear. This CDR3 region has 16 residues. In germline, CDR1 is SEHNR, CDR2 FQNEAQ (reference sequence). V lost 1 base to trimming and J lost 0 bases, with 12 bases between them. The CDR3: CASSLGAATLNTEAFF. The CDR3, as DNA: TGTGCCAGCAGCTTAGGGGCAGCTACTCTGAACACTGAAGCTTTCTTT.

The table lists this clonotype with a few counts. The CDR3 DNA sequence: TGTGCCAGCAGCTTAGATGGCTTACCCTACGAGCAGTACTTC. Translation: CASSLDGLPYEQYF. The gene calls are TRBV7-2 and TRBJ2-7, with D uncertain. V was pared by 1 base and J by 2 bases, with 9 bases between. The CDR3 loop spans 14 amino acids. CDR1 and CDR2 from the germline V gene are SGHTA and FQGNSA.

This clonotype was counted ten times or more. J is TRBJ2-3 and V is TRBV12-3 or TRBV12-4; D is perhaps TRBD1 (6 bases). The V and J ends lost 6 bases and 0 bases respectively, with 10 bases between them. The CDR3 has 14 residues. This CDR3 is CASSGQLSTDTQYF. DNA for the CDR3: TGTGCCAGCAGCGGACAGTTGAGCACAGATACGCAGTATTTT.

In DNA form, the CDR3 reads TGCAGTGCTAGAAGCGGGTACCAAGAGACCCAGTACTTC. Its protein is CSARSGYQETQYF. J is TRBJ2-5 and V is TRBV20-1, with a tentative D call TRBD2 (6 bases). The V gene's germline CDR1 is DFQATT and CDR2 SNEGSKA (reference sequence). Trimming removed 2 bases at V and 0 bases at J, with 7 bases between. The CDR3 has 13 residues.

The chain is built from TRBV29-1 and TRBJ1-1; TRBD1 is a possible D gene (6 bases). The CDR3 has 14 amino acids. Germline CDR1 reads SQVTM; CDR2 reads ANQGSEA. Trimming removed 2 bases from V and 3 bases from J, with 13 bases in between. The CDR3 sequence: CSVEKGGLDTEAFF. In DNA form, the CDR3 reads TGCAGCGTTGAAAAGGGGGGGCTGGACACTGAAGCTTTCTTT.

This sequence joins TRBV7-2 and TRBJ2-1; D uncertain. The V end lost 6 bases, the J end lost 7 bases, and 13 bases lay between the germline ends. CDR1 SGHTA and CDR2 FQGNSA come from the germline V gene. This CDR3 contains 13 residues. CDR3 in DNA: TGTGCCAGCAGTGCCCCAGTCCTTAATGAGCAGTTCTTC. It codes for CASSAPVLNEQFF.

This clonotype has ten or more counts. This sequence joins TRBV7-8 and TRBJ2-3; D is unclear. Germline V CDR1 and CDR2: SGHVS, FQNEAQ. CDR3 length: 13 residues. The germline V and J ends were trimmed by 3 bases and 1 base, with 5 bases remaining between them. This chain's CDR3 is CASSFIRTDTQYF. Written as DNA, the CDR3 is TGTGCCAGCAGCTTTATTCGCACAGATACGCAGTATTTT. The entire variable domain, with the rest obtained from reference TRBV7-8 and TRBJ2-3, is as follows: GAGVSQSPRYKVAKRGQDVALRCDPISGHVSLFWYQQALGQGPEFLTYFQNEAQLDKSGLPSDRFFAERPEGSVSTLKIQRTQQEDSAVYLCASSFIRTDTQYFGPGTRLTVL.

The chain employs TRBV28 and TRBJ2-7; D not resolved. Trimming cost V 6 bases and J 2 bases, with 14 bases left between them. The CDR3 consists of 14 residues. CDR1 is MDHEN, CDR2 SYDVKM, per germline. CDR3 residues: CASSHDLIPYEQYF. CDR3 bases: TGTGCCAGCAGCCATGATCTCATACCCTACGAGCAGTACTTC.

The chain recombines TRBV10-3 with TRBJ2-5, with 9 bases lining up with TRBD2. The junction had 14 bases not matched to a gene; V was cut back by 7 bases and J by 2 bases. The CDR3 length is 17 residues. The V gene's germline CDR1 is ENHRY and CDR2 SYGVKD. DNA for the CDR3: TGTGCCATCAACAGGGAAGGGCTAGCGGGGATACAAGAGACCCAGTACTTC. It encodes CAINREGLAGIQETQYF.

This clonotype was picked up a small number of times. The chain links TRBV6-5 to TRBJ2-1, with 12 bases aligning to TRBD2. The V and J ends lost 6 bases and 4 bases, in that order; junction bases with no gene match: 7. Germline CDR1 MNHEY, CDR2 SVGAGI. CDR3 length equals 16 residues. This CDR3 is CASSRTSGNRYNEQFF. The DNA of the CDR3 is TGTGCCAGCAGCCGGACTAGCGGGAACCGGTACAATGAGCAGTTCTTC.

The V call is TRBV7-9, the J call TRBJ2-1, with 8 bases fitting TRBD1. CDR3 length: 18 amino acids. Germline assignment: CDR1 SEHNR and CDR2 FQNEAQ (reference sequence). The V segment lost 6 bases and the J segment 4 bases; nucleotides outside the gene matches: 17. The CDR3 region has the DNA TGTGCCAGCAGACCGGGACAGGACGGTCCCCTTAATTACAATGAGCAGTTCTTC. It yields the protein CASRPGQDGPLNYNEQFF.

This clonotype occurred a few times. The chain has TRBV6-5 and TRBJ2-5; D perhaps matches TRBD2 (6 bases). The V gene lost 0 bases and the J gene lost 3 bases, with 8 bases spanning the gap. Germline CDR1 is MNHEY and CDR2 is SVGAGI. CDR3 length: 14 amino acids. The CDR3 here is CASSYSGGKETQYF. CDR3 coding DNA: TGTGCCAGCAGTTACTCTGGGGGGAAAGAGACCCAGTACTTC.

This sequence joins TRBV6-2 or TRBV6-3 and TRBJ2-1; perhaps TRBD2 as D (5 bases). CDR3 length equals 12 residues. V was clipped by 6 bases and J by 9 bases, with 12 bases between them. The germline gives CDR1 MNHEY, CDR2 SVGEGT. CDR3 sequence (DNA): TGTGCCAGCAGCATGAGGGCGGGTGAGCAGTTCTTC. Protein: CASSMRAGEQFF.

J is TRBJ1-5 and V is TRBV6-2 or TRBV6-3; TRBD1 aligns across 8 bases. This CDR3 region has 16 residues. Germline CDR1 and CDR2: MNHEY and SVGEGT. Trimming took 4 bases from V and 4 from J; bases not matched to a gene: 9. The CDR3 region is CASSLHLRQGNQPQHF. Written as DNA, the CDR3 is TGTGCCAGCAGTTTACACCTTCGACAGGGGAATCAGCCCCAGCATTTT.

The chain uses TRBV11-2 and TRBJ2-5; D possibly corresponds to TRBD2 (5 bases). V was pared by 4 bases and J by 5 bases, with 17 bases between. The CDR3 length is 15 residues. Germline V gene sequence: CDR1 SGHAT, CDR2 FQNNGV. The CDR3 DNA sequence: TGTGCCAGCAGCTCCTTGGCAGCCCCGGGGGAGACCCAGTACTTC. It is translated as CASSSLAAPGETQYF.

The chain recombines TRBV9 with TRBJ1-2, with D possibly being TRBD1 (5 bases). The germline V gene has CDR1 SGDLS and CDR2 YYNGEE. Trimming stripped 0 bases from V and 3 bases from J, with 9 bases between. This CDR3 contains 14 residues. The CDR3: CASSVGGADYGYTF. CDR3 DNA: TGTGCCAGCAGCGTAGGGGGCGCGGACTATGGCTACACCTTC.

This clonotype was counted between two and nine times. The rearrangement links TRBV11-3 to TRBJ2-1, with 8 bases that match TRBD2. The V gene end was trimmed by 5 bases and the J gene end by 10 bases; junction bases not matched to a gene: 13. The germline gives CDR1 SGHNT, CDR2 YENEEA. The CDR3 length is 15 residues. CDR3 sequence reads: CASSPAGTRAGEQFF. DNA for the CDR3: TGTGCCAGCAGCCCAGCCGGGACTAGGGCGGGGGAGCAGTTCTTC.

This clonotype was observed at least ten times. The chain carries TRBV7-2 and TRBJ2-5; possibly TRBD2 for D (6 bases). V shed 3 bases and J shed 4 bases, with 12 bases lying between them. Per germline, CDR1 SGHTA and CDR2 FQGNSA. This CDR3 comprises 14 residues. The CDR3 bases are TGTGCCAGCAGCTTCCAGGGAGGACGAGAGACCCAGTACTTC. This encodes CASSFQGGRETQYF.

This clonotype was counted at least ten times. The V call is TRBV7-2, the J call TRBJ2-5; D perhaps matches TRBD2 (5 bases). V dropped 4 bases and J dropped 6 bases, with 15 bases sitting between them. Germline CDR1 is SGHTA and CDR2 is FQGNSA. The CDR3 spans 14 residues. The CDR3 DNA reads TGTGCCAGCAGCTCCCGGGGAGATTCGAAGACCCAGTACTTC. Protein: CASSSRGDSKTQYF.

This clonotype was recorded many times. The rearrangement links TRBV7-2 to TRBJ1-2, with 9 bases matching TRBD1. Unmatched junction bases numbered 9, after V lost 2 bases and J lost 5 bases. This CDR3 is built from 16 residues. Germline assignment: CDR1 SGHTA and CDR2 FQGNSA. CDR3 sequence reads: CASSLPTGGDGYGYTF. The DNA for the CDR3 is TGTGCCAGCAGCTTACCTACAGGGGGCGATGGGTATGGCTACACCTTC.

In this sample, this clonotype turned up a few times. The gene calls are TRBV19 and TRBJ1-4; perhaps TRBD1 as D (5 bases). CDR3 length: 13 residues. Germline assignment: CDR1 LNHDA and CDR2 SQIVND (reference sequence). V was clipped by 6 bases and J by 8 bases, with 13 bases between them. The CDR3 loop is CASRGDLGEKLFF. DNA of the CDR3: TGTGCCAGTAGAGGGGATTTGGGCGAAAAACTGTTTTTT.

This chain links TRBV20-1 with TRBJ2-3; D not resolved. Germline-derived CDR1 and CDR2 are DFQATT and SNEGSKA (reference sequence). V was trimmed by 7 bases and J by 6 bases, leaving 14 bases between them. This CDR3 is built from 12 residues. CDR3 nucleotides: TGCAGTGTTCGGAGCTTCGGGGATACGCAGTATTTT. It yields the protein CSVRSFGDTQYF.

V and J are TRBV15 and TRBJ2-2; 10 nucleotides line up with TRBD1. The CDR3 consists of 16 residues. Germline CDR1 LNHNV, CDR2 YYDKDF (reference sequence). J was trimmed by 4 bases and V by 8 bases; bases with no gene match: 10. The CDR3 coding sequence is TGTGCCACCTTAGCCAGCGGGACAGGGGTCACCGGGGAGCTGTTTTTT. Amino acids: CATLASGTGVTGELFF.

This chain uses TRBV6-5 with TRBJ2-7; 8 bases map to TRBD2. The germline V gene has CDR1 MNHEY and CDR2 SVGAGI. The CDR3 covers 15 residues. Trimming took 6 bases from V and 2 from J; bases not matched to a gene: 9. The CDR3 here is CASSHEAGDPYEQYF. DNA of the CDR3: TGTGCCAGCAGCCACGAAGCGGGGGACCCCTACGAGCAGTACTTC.